The 22 T cell receptor beta chains below come from one sample, sequenced in a study of blood T cell repertoires in COVID-19. Data came from immunoSEQ multiplex PCR; TCRdb stores just in-frame clones and leaves some out. The sample includes 20,000 to 25,000 clones, around 75% of them seen just once. The sample comprised peripheral blood. Every receptor here comes from a woman older than 75 with acute or convalescent COVID-19.

The rearrangement links TRBV6-2 or TRBV6-3 to TRBJ1-6; D is undetermined. The V end was cut by 7 bases, the J end by 9 bases, with 13 bases between. CDR3 length: 13 residues. From germline, CDR1 is MNHEY and CDR2 SVGEGT. CDR3 coding DNA: TGTGCCAGCACCCCAGACTTGCGTTCACCCCTCCACTTT. Its translation is CASTPDLRSPLHF.

This clone has only a few counts. The chain uses TRBV4-3 and TRBJ2-1, with a possible D match to TRBD1 (5 bases). Trimming stripped 2 bases from V and 3 bases from J, with 8 bases between. This CDR3 has 14 amino acids. Germline CDR1 is LGHNA and CDR2 is YSLEER. CDR3 bases: TGCGCCAGCAGCCAAAATCAGGGCTACAATGAGCAGTTCTTC. Translation gives CASSQNQGYNEQFF.

J is TRBJ2-5 and V is TRBV4-2; 8 nucleotides match TRBD2. The germline V gene has CDR1 LGHNA and CDR2 YNFKEQ. The CDR3 is 18 residues long. Unmatched junction bases numbered 14, after V lost 0 bases and J lost 5 bases. The DNA for the CDR3 is TGTGCCAGCAGCCAAGAAAGAGCCGGCGCGGGGGGAGGTGAGACCCAGTACTTC. Its protein is CASSQERAGAGGGETQYF.

The rearrangement joins TRBV5-1 to TRBJ2-5; possible D gene TRBD2, 6 bases. V lost 0 bases to trimming and J lost 5 bases, with 8 bases between them. Germline V gene lookup returns CDR1 SGHRS and CDR2 YFSETQ. This CDR3 is 13 amino acids long. CDR3 nucleotide sequence: TGCGCCAGCAGCTTGGGGGACTTGGAGACCCAGTACTTC. Translated, it gives CASSLGDLETQYF.

The genes are TRBV4-1 and TRBJ1-4; D remains unclear. Looked up from germline, CDR1 is MGHRA and CDR2 is YSYEKL. V dropped 2 bases and J dropped 7 bases, with 8 bases sitting between them. CDR3 length: 13 amino acids. CDR3 nucleotides: TGCGCCAGCAGCCAACCCCGAGGTGAAAAACTGTTTTTT. It specifies CASSQPRGEKLFF.

The V call is TRBV5-5, the J call TRBJ1-6; D is uncertain. With 4 bases removed from V and 0 bases from J, the gap between germline ends came to 11 bases. The CDR3 is made up of 16 amino acids. Germline values: CDR1 SGHKS, CDR2 YYEKEE (reference sequence). CDR3 coding DNA: TGTGCCAGCAGCGTCAGCGTAAGCTCCTATAATTCACCCCTCCACTTT. Protein product: CASSVSVSSYNSPLHF.

This chain connects TRBV11-3 to TRBJ2-7, with D perhaps TRBD1 (6 bases). The length of the CDR3 is 15 residues. Germline V gene data show CDR1 as SGHNT and CDR2 as YENEEA. V was pared by 1 base and J by 3 bases, with 13 bases between. CDR3 amino acids: CASSLGGGGGYEQYF. The CDR3 DNA reads TGTGCCAGCAGCTTAGGAGGTGGGGGCGGCTACGAGCAGTACTTC.

The chain carries TRBV15 and TRBJ1-1; 8 bases are a match to TRBD1. This CDR3 contains 17 residues. The J segment lost 2 bases and the V segment lost 4 bases, leaving 12 bases of the junction unmatched. CDR1 is LNHNV and CDR2 is YYDKDF in the germline V gene (reference sequence). This CDR3 is CATSTTVGAGGNTEAFF. The CDR3 DNA follows: TGTGCCACCAGCACCACCGTAGGGGCAGGGGGCAACACTGAAGCTTTCTTT.

The CDR3 protein is CASSQADRAPYEQYF. CDR3 in DNA: TGCGCCAGCAGCCAAGCCGACAGGGCCCCCTACGAGCAGTACTTC. V and J are TRBV4-1 and TRBJ2-7, with 7 bases identical to TRBD1. Trimming at V came to 1 base and at J to 2 bases, leaving 5 bases not matched to a gene. The CDR3 totals 15 residues. Germline V lookup: CDR1 MGHRA, CDR2 YSYEKL.

This clone was detected only a few times. The gene calls are TRBV12-3 or TRBV12-4 and TRBJ1-1; D gene unclear. The CDR3 loop spans 13 amino acids. Trimming stripped 6 bases from V and 5 bases from J, with 13 bases between. The CDR3 is CASSPIGGTEAFF. The CDR3 coding sequence is TGTGCCAGCAGCCCAATAGGCGGGACTGAAGCTTTCTTT.

This clone has more than one count but fewer than ten. The chain carries TRBV11-1 and TRBJ1-1; 7 nucleotides line up with TRBD1. Germline loops: CDR1 SGHAT, CDR2 FQDESV (reference sequence). Trimming took 7 bases from V and 3 from J; bases not matched to a gene: 8. The CDR3 totals 14 residues. CDR3 sequence: CASNPGQLYTEAFF. The CDR3 region has the DNA TGTGCCAGCAACCCGGGACAGCTATACACTGAAGCTTTCTTT. The full variable domain, in which reference TRBV11-1 and TRBJ1-1 provide the parts outside the CDR3, is EAEVAQSPRYKITEKSQAVAFWCDPISGHATLYWYRQILGQGPELLVQFQDESVVDDSQLPKDRFSAERLKGVDSTLKIQPAELGDSAMYLCASNPGQLYTEAFFGQGTRLTVV.

The chain uses TRBV25-1 and TRBJ2-7; 9 bases line up with TRBD2. Germline V lookup: CDR1 MGHDK, CDR2 SYGVNS. The CDR3 loop spans 14 amino acids. After removal of 3 bases from V and 5 bases from J, the junction contained 5 bases not matched to a gene. The DNA of the CDR3 is TGTGCCAGCAGTGACCAGCGGGAGGCCCACGAGCAGTACTTC. Translated, it gives CASSDQREAHEQYF.

This rearrangement joins TRBV9 to TRBJ1-2; TRBD1 matches at 10 bases. V lost 3 bases, J lost 1 base, and 3 bases stayed unmatched. In germline, CDR1 is SGDLS, CDR2 YYNGEE. The CDR3 totals 15 residues. CDR3 amino acids: CASSAGTGVNYGYTF. In DNA form, the CDR3 reads TGTGCCAGCAGCGCGGGGACAGGGGTTAACTATGGCTACACCTTC.

The chain recombines TRBV4-2 with TRBJ2-7; D is perhaps TRBD1 (6 bases). The CDR3 is 15 residues long. CDR1 is LGHNA, CDR2 YNFKEQ, per germline. Trimming took off 4 bases at V and 1 base at J, with 14 bases between the two ends. For the CDR3, the DNA is TGTGCCAGCAGCCGATCCGGGACAACTTCCTACGAGCAGTACTTC. Protein product: CASSRSGTTSYEQYF.

This clone turned up a few times. CDR3 sequence reads: CASSEAVGTGGGNQPQHF. The CDR3 coding sequence is TGTGCCAGCAGTGAAGCGGTTGGGACAGGGGGCGGCAATCAGCCCCAGCATTTT. The chain is built from TRBV2 and TRBJ1-5; 12 positions agree with TRBD1. This CDR3 has 18 amino acids. Germline-derived CDR1 and CDR2 are SNHLY and FYNNEI. Germline trimming cut 0 bases from V and 2 bases from J; bases unmatched to any gene: 5. The variable domain in full, with the rest retrieved from reference TRBV2 and TRBJ1-5, is EPEVTQTPSHQVTQMGQEVILRCVPISNHLYFYWYRQILGQKVEFLVSFYNNEISEKSEIFDDQFSVERPDGSNFTLKIRSTKLEDSAMYFCASSEAVGTGGGNQPQHFGDGTRLSIL.

The rearrangement uses TRBV29-1 and TRBJ1-3, with 9 bases lining up with TRBD1. In germline, CDR1 is SQVTM, CDR2 ANQGSEA. CDR3 length equals 18 residues. V lost 4 bases, J lost 3 bases, and 16 bases stayed unmatched. The CDR3 DNA follows: TGCAGCGTTGCAGGACAGGGGCGCGCGGGTAAGAGTGGAAACACCATATATTTT. Residues: CSVAGQGRAGKSGNTIYF. Full variable domain (outside the CDR3, taken from reference TRBV29-1 and TRBJ1-3): SAVISQKPSRDICQRGTSLTIQCQVDSQVTMMFWYRQQPGQSLTLIATANQGSEATYESGFVIDKFPISRPNLTFSTLTVSNMSPEDSSIYLCSVAGQGRAGKSGNTIYFGEGSWLTVV.

The sample holds a few counts of this clone. The J gene is TRBJ1-3, the V gene TRBV2, with unresolved D. Trimming left V 1 base short and J 6 bases short, with 16 bases between. Germline assignment: CDR1 SNHLY and CDR2 FYNNEI. This CDR3 region has 16 residues. CDR3 protein: CASSEGQAHRANTIYF. CDR3 in DNA: TGTGCCAGCAGTGAAGGGCAGGCCCATAGAGCAAACACCATATATTTT. The full variable domain, completed using reference TRBV2 and TRBJ1-3, is EPEVTQTPSHQVTQMGQEVILRCVPISNHLYFYWYRQILGQKVEFLVSFYNNEISEKSEIFDDQFSVERPDGSNFTLKIRSTKLEDSAMYFCASSEGQAHRANTIYFGEGSWLTVV.

This rearrangement joins TRBV6-5 to TRBJ1-3; weak D call: TRBD1 (6 bases). The V and J ends lost 6 bases and 4 bases respectively, with 13 bases between them. The CDR3 runs 14 residues. Germline V gene sequence: CDR1 MNHEY, CDR2 SVGAGI. The CDR3 DNA follows: TGTGCCAGCAGCTTAACAGGGACAGGAAACACCATATATTTT. It is translated as CASSLTGTGNTIYF.

The genes are TRBV7-9 and TRBJ2-7, with no clear D. The germline V and J ends were trimmed by 6 bases and 1 base, with 13 bases remaining between them. There are 14 residues in the CDR3. Germline-derived CDR1 and CDR2 are SEHNR and FQNEAQ (reference sequence). In DNA form, the CDR3 reads TGTGCCAGCAGTCTGAACAGCAATTCCTACGAGCAGTACTTC. It codes for CASSLNSNSYEQYF.

V gene TRBV4-3 combines with J gene TRBJ2-2, with 10 bases aligning to TRBD1. Looked up from germline, CDR1 is LGHNA and CDR2 is YSLEER. V shed 4 bases and J 4 bases; nucleotides not matched to a gene: 3. The CDR3 loop spans 15 amino acids. CDR3 nucleotides: TGCGCCAGCAGCCTTAGGACAGGGGGCACCGGGGAGCTGTTTTTT. It yields the protein CASSLRTGGTGELFF.

V usage is TRBV30 and J usage is TRBJ1-5; weak D call: TRBD1 (6 bases). The CDR3 runs 16 residues. V lost 2 bases to trimming and J lost 0 bases, with 14 bases between them. Germline CDR1 is GTSNPN and CDR2 is SVGIG (reference sequence). The chain's CDR3 is CAWSPDRINSNQPQHF. The DNA of the CDR3 is TGTGCCTGGAGTCCTGACAGGATTAATAGCAATCAGCCCCAGCATTTT.

The chain joins TRBV4-3 to TRBJ1-2, with a possible D match to TRBD1 (5 bases). The germline V gene encodes CDR1 LGHNA and CDR2 YSLEER. CDR3 length: 14 amino acids. V was shortened by 1 base and J by 7 bases, with 13 bases between the two germline ends. Here the CDR3 reads CASSQAWGDSGYTF. The CDR3 DNA reads as TGCGCCAGCAGCCAAGCTTGGGGGGATTCTGGCTACACCTTC.